This TCR beta chain was profiled in a study of blood T cell repertoires in COVID-19. Study in general: Material from acute and convalescent COVID-19 was sourced from the United States, Italy and Spain. T cells, B-cell-depleted T cells, or PBMCs supplied cDNA or gDNA.

Germline values: CDR1 LNHDA, CDR2 SQIVND (reference sequence). The CDR3 consists of 12 residues. The V and J ends lost 8 bases and 4 bases, in that order; junction bases with no gene match: 4. Original processing notes: By means of reference gene primer amplification, nucleated cell counts were estimated. This table comes from immunoSEQ multiplex PCR, and its TCRdb copy is limited to in-frame clones, with some not included. That table gives V, J and clone size, and the DNA gave D and trimming. The table includes around 240,000 clones, 82% detected once. Specimen: peripheral blood. The source of this sequence is an elderly woman with acute or convalescent COVID-19. The rearrangement links TRBV19 to TRBJ1-2, with 7 bases lining up with TRBD1. The CDR3 DNA sequence: TGTGCCAGTCTGAGACAGGGCTATGGCTACACCTTC. Protein product: CASLRQGYGYTF.